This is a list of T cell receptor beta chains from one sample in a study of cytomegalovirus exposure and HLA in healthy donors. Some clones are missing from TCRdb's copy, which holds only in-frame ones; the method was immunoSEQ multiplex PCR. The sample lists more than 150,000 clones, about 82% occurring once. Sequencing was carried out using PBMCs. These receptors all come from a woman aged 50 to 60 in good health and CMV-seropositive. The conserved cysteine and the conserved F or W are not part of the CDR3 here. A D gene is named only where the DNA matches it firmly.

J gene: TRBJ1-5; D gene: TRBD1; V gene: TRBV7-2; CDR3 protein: ASSLVTGGNQPQH
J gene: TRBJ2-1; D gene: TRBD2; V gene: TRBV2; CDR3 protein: ASNGLAGGPREQF
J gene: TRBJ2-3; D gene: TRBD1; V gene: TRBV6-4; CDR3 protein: ASRKQGATDTQY
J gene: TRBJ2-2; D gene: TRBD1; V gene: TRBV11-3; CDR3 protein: TSSLRTGNTGELF
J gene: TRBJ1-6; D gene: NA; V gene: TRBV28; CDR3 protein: ASSLGAGSPLH
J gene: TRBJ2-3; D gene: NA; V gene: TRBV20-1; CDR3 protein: SAASGDTQY
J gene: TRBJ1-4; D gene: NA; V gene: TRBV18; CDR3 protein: ASSPRSDEKLF
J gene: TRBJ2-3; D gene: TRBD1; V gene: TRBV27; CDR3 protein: ASSLKGAGTDTQY
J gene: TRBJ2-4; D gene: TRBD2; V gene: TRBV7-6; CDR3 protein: ASSLARLAGVKNIQY
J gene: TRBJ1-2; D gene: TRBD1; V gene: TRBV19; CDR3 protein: ASSIESGTDYYGYT
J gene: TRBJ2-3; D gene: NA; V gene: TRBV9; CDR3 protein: ASTPGSPRVPTDTQY
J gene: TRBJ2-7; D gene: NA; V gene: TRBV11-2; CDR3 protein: ASSKGVWEQY
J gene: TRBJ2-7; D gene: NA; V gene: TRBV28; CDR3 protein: ASRYRAYEQY
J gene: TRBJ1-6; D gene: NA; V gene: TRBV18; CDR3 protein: ASSPAGTDSPLH
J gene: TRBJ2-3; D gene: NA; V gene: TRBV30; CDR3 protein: AWSWDSGSRDTQY
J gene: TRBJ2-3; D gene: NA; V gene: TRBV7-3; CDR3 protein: ASSLNGLTTDTQY
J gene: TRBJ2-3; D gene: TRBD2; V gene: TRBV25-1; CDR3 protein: ASSHLAGGKDTQY
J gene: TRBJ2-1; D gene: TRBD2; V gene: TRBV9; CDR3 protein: ASSSASGGASNEQF